The sample holds many counts of the clone carrying this TCR beta chain. Its matching antigen is unknown. Germline V gives CDR1 MNHEY, CDR2 SVGAGI. The CDR3 is 13 amino acids. The germline V and J ends were trimmed by 3 bases and 8 bases, with 13 bases remaining between them. TCRdb analysed the RT-PCR reads with MiXCR anew, one entry per CDR3 protein. Of hundreds of thousands of distinct CDR3 sequences in the sample, around 14% were seen once. The source of the sample is a study of response to subunit inactivated influenza vaccine. The study, taken as a whole, reports: That few new T cells are recruited by each seasonal influenza vaccination was the authors' suggestion.

The source was PBMCs from blood, collected 14 days before vaccination. V and J are TRBV6-5 and TRBJ1-2; tentatively, D is TRBD1 (6 bases). This receptor was obtained from a man between 50 and 59 years old who received an inactivated influenza vaccine. The CDR3 spells CASSYSGAGGYTF. The CDR3, as DNA: TGTGCCAGCAGTTATTCAGGGGCGGGGGGCTACACCTTC.